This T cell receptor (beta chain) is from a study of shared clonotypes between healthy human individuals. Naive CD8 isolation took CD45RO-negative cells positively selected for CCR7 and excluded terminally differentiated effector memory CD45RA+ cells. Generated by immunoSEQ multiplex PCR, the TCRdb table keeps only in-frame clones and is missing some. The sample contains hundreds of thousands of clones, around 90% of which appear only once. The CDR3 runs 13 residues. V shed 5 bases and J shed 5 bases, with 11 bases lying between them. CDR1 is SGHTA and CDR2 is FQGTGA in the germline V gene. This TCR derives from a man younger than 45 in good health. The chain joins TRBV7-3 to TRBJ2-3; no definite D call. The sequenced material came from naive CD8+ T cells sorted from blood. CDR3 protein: CASSLLPVDTQYF. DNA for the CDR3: TGTGCCAGCAGCCTACTACCTGTAGATACGCAGTATTTT.